These 21 T cell receptor beta chains share one sample of origin, sequenced in a study of blood T cell repertoires in COVID-19. TCRdb's copy holds only in-frame clones and misses some; the assay was immunoSEQ multiplex PCR. The data contain 140,000 to 150,000 clones, around 89% of them singletons. The specimen sequenced was peripheral blood. The receptors were sampled from a man aged 55 to 69 with active or convalescent COVID-19.

This clone occurred once. The chain recombines TRBV4-2 with TRBJ1-2, with 7 bases matching TRBD1. The junction had 10 bases not matched to a gene; V was cut back by 2 bases and J by 4 bases. CDR1 LGHNA and CDR2 YNFKEQ come from the germline V gene. The CDR3 runs to 16 residues. DNA for the CDR3: TGTGCCAGCAGCCAAATACAGGGGAGAGGGACCTATGGCTACACCTTC. This gives the protein CASSQIQGRGTYGYTF.

The chain recombines TRBV5-6 with TRBJ2-3, with 10 bases identical to TRBD1. This CDR3 is built from 14 residues. V shed 2 bases and J 6 bases; nucleotides not matched to a gene: 3. Germline lookup yields CDR1 SGHDT and CDR2 YYEEEE. The DNA of the CDR3 is TGTGCCAGCAGCTTCTGGACAGGGGGGGATACGCAGTATTTT. Its translation: CASSFWTGGDTQYF.

This clone appeared once. The chain recombines TRBV3-1 (or the pseudogene TRBV3-2) with TRBJ1-4; D remains ambiguous. V was cut by 1 base and J by 8 bases, with 14 bases left in between. This CDR3 spans 15 amino acids. Germline V gene data show CDR1 as LGHDT and CDR2 as YNNKEL (reference sequence). The DNA for the CDR3 is TGTGCCAGCAGCCAAGCACAGATACTAGGGGAAAAACTGTTTTTT. This translates into CASSQAQILGEKLFF.

The DNA for the CDR3 is TGTGCCACCAGTGATCATGACAACGATAAGAACACTGAAGCTTTCTTT. Protein product: CATSDHDNDKNTEAFF. The chain carries TRBV24-1 and TRBJ1-1, with unresolved D. Germline-derived CDR1 and CDR2 are KGHDR and SFDVKD. The CDR3 length is 16 residues. Deletions cut 3 bases from V and 1 base from J, with 14 bases between.

The chain employs TRBV4-3 and TRBJ1-2; tentative D call: TRBD1 (5 bases). Between the trimmed V and J ends, which lost 2 bases and 4 bases, there was a span of 14 bases. In germline, CDR1 is LGHNA, CDR2 YSLEER. The CDR3 totals 15 residues. The CDR3 region has the DNA TGCGCCAGCAGCCAATCGGAGGGGAGTCTCTATGGCTACACCTTC. Protein sequence: CASSQSEGSLYGYTF.

The gene calls are TRBV11-3 and TRBJ2-7; TRBD2 matches 9 bases. CDR3 length equals 13 residues. The ends lost 3 bases at V and 7 bases at J; junction bases unmatched: 4. Germline CDR1 and CDR2: SGHNT and YENEEA. The CDR3 DNA reads TGTGCCAGCAGCTTCGGGACTAGCACTGAGCAGTACTTC. It is translated as CASSFGTSTEQYF.

V gene TRBV5-1 combines with J gene TRBJ1-1; D perhaps matches TRBD1 (6 bases). V shed 7 bases and J shed 2 bases, with 12 bases lying between them. The CDR3 is 13 amino acids. CDR1 is SGHRS, CDR2 YFSETQ, per germline. Here the CDR3 DNA reads TGCGCCAGCTCGGTAGGGGGAAACACTGAAGCTTTCTTT. Amino acids: CASSVGGNTEAFF.

The V call is TRBV9, the J call TRBJ2-3; 11 bases line up with TRBD2. The CDR3 has 19 amino acids. Looked up from germline, CDR1 is SGDLS and CDR2 is YYNGEE. V lost 9 bases, J lost 0 bases, and 18 bases stayed unmatched. CDR3 sequence reads: CATDFPGTSGADSTDTQYF. In nucleotides, the CDR3 is TGTGCCACCGACTTCCCCGGGACTAGCGGAGCGGATAGCACAGATACGCAGTATTTT.

V and J are TRBV3-1 (or the pseudogene TRBV3-2) and TRBJ2-3; weak D call: TRBD2 (6 bases). Germline CDR1 is LGHDT and CDR2 is YNNKEL (reference sequence). This CDR3 comprises 13 residues. V was trimmed by 4 bases and J by 8 bases, leaving 13 bases between them. The CDR3 nucleotides are TGTGCCAGCAGCCCCTTAGCGGCGGCTACGCAGTATTTT. This codes for CASSPLAAATQYF.

The rearrangement uses TRBV6-6 and TRBJ2-5; D gene uncertain. The CDR3 spans 14 residues. Germline CDR1 and CDR2: MNHNY and SVGAGI (reference sequence). V shed 4 bases and J shed 2 bases, with 11 bases lying between them. CDR3 nucleotides: TGTGCCAGCAGTTTGGCACAGCTACAAGAGACCCAGTACTTC. Translated: CASSLAQLQETQYF.

The chain employs TRBV4-2 and TRBJ2-3; D is perhaps TRBD1 (6 bases). The CDR3 runs 19 residues. V was pared by 0 bases and J by 2 bases, with 21 bases between. Germline V CDR1 and CDR2: LGHNA, YNFKEQ. This CDR3 reads CASSQDFYGTNPSTDTQYF. CDR3 DNA sequence: TGTGCCAGCAGCCAAGATTTTTATGGGACAAACCCATCCACAGATACGCAGTATTTT.

V gene TRBV19 combines with J gene TRBJ1-6; D perhaps matches TRBD1 (6 bases). CDR1 is LNHDA and CDR2 is SQIVND in the germline V gene (reference sequence). The ends were cut back, 3 bases at V and 5 bases at J, with 14 bases in the middle. The CDR3 consists of 16 residues. CDR3 region: CASSIALGQHNSPLHF. The DNA of the CDR3 is TGTGCCAGTAGTATCGCCCTTGGACAGCATAATTCACCCCTCCACTTT.

The rearrangement uses TRBV7-9 and TRBJ2-7, with TRBD1 matching over 7 bases. The CDR3 totals 13 residues. Germline V CDR1 and CDR2: SEHNR, FQNEAQ (reference sequence). The J segment lost 3 bases and the V segment lost 10 bases, leaving 9 bases of the junction unmatched. The CDR3: CATQGQNRYEQYF. In nucleotides, the CDR3 is TGTGCCACCCAGGGACAGAATCGCTACGAGCAGTACTTC. The full variable domain, in which reference TRBV7-9 and TRBJ2-7 provide the parts outside the CDR3, is DTGVSQNPRHKITKRGQNVTFRCDPISEHNRLYWYRQTLGQGPEFLTYFQNEAQLEKSRLLSDRFSAERPKGSFSTLEIQRTEQGDSAMYLCATQGQNRYEQYFGPGTRLTVT.

The V gene is TRBV7-2, the J gene TRBJ2-5; TRBD2 matches at 12 bases. V was clipped by 5 bases and J by 2 bases; unmatched bases: 9. Germline V gene lookup returns CDR1 SGHTA and CDR2 FQGNSA. This CDR3 has 17 residues. The CDR3 nucleotides read TGTGCCAGCAGCCCCATCCCCGGACTAGCGGGGCAAGAGACCCAGTACTTC. Its protein product is CASSPIPGLAGQETQYF.

The genes are TRBV18 and TRBJ1-1; D remains ambiguous. Looked up from germline, CDR1 is KGHSH and CDR2 is LQKENI. V lost 1 base to trimming and J lost 3 bases, with 6 bases between them. This CDR3 is built from 13 residues. CDR3 protein: CASSPLEDTEAFF. The DNA for the CDR3 is TGTGCCAGCTCACCACTGGAGGACACTGAAGCTTTCTTT.

The rearrangement joins TRBV24-1 to TRBJ2-1; the match to TRBD2 covers 9 bases. The CDR3 covers 16 residues. V shed 3 bases and J 0 bases; nucleotides not matched to a gene: 2. Looked up from germline, CDR1 is KGHDR and CDR2 is SFDVKD. CDR3 amino acids: CATSDSSGSSYNEQFF. For the CDR3, the DNA is TGTGCCACCAGTGATAGTAGCGGGAGCTCCTACAATGAGCAGTTCTTC.

The V call is TRBV7-3, the J call TRBJ2-1; 12 bases map to TRBD2. This CDR3 region has 15 residues. The J segment lost 4 bases and the V segment lost 2 bases, leaving 0 bases of the junction unmatched. Germline V gene lookup returns CDR1 SGHTA and CDR2 FQGTGA. The CDR3 region has the DNA TGTGCCAGCAGCTTACTAGCGGGGGGGTACAATGAGCAGTTCTTC. It translates to CASSLLAGGYNEQFF. Drawing the rest from reference TRBV7-3 and TRBJ2-1, the complete variable domain is GAGVSQTPSNKVTEKGKYVELRCDPISGHTALYWYRQSLGQGPEFLIYFQGTGAADDSGLPNDRFFAVRPEGSVSTLKIQRTERGDSAVYLCASSLLAGGYNEQFFGPGTRLTVL.

This rearrangement joins TRBV7-3 to TRBJ2-3; TRBD1 matches 7 bases. J was trimmed by 3 bases and V by 5 bases; bases with no gene match: 8. Germline assignment: CDR1 SGHTA and CDR2 FQGTGA. CDR3 length equals 15 residues. The CDR3 DNA follows: TGTGCCAGCAGCGAAGGGACAGCCTCTACAGATACGCAGTATTTT. It encodes CASSEGTASTDTQYF.

The J gene is TRBJ2-5, the V gene TRBV9; 9 positions match TRBD2. V was pared by 4 bases and J by 5 bases, with 12 bases of the junction left unmatched. This CDR3 is built from 16 residues. Germline-derived CDR1 and CDR2 are SGDLS and YYNGEE. Here the CDR3 reads CASSPNPGLAGETQYF. CDR3 nucleotide sequence: TGTGCCAGCAGCCCTAATCCGGGACTAGCCGGTGAGACCCAGTACTTC. The complete variable domain, with remaining parts taken from reference TRBV9 and TRBJ2-5, reads DSGVTQTPKHLITATGQRVTLRCSPRSGDLSVYWYQQSLDQGLQFLIQYYNGEERAKGNILERFSAQQFPDLHSELNLSSLELGDSALYFCASSPNPGLAGETQYFGPGTRLLVL.

This clone turned up a few times. The CDR3 region is CASSLGLAGVEQFF. CDR3 coding DNA: TGCGCCAGCAGCTTGGGACTAGCGGGAGTTGAGCAGTTCTTC. V gene TRBV5-1 combines with J gene TRBJ2-1; 12 bases agree with TRBD2. J was trimmed by 9 bases and V by 0 bases; bases with no gene match: 1. The germline V gene has CDR1 SGHRS and CDR2 YFSETQ. This CDR3 is 14 amino acids long. Together with reference TRBV5-1 and TRBJ2-1, the CDR3 gives the full variable domain: KAGVTQTPRYLIKTRGQQVTLSCSPISGHRSVSWYQQTPGQGLQFLFEYFSETQRNKGNFPGRFSGRQFSNSRSEMNVSTLELGDSALYLCASSLGLAGVEQFFGPGTRLTVL.

This sequence joins TRBV28 and TRBJ2-7; D may be TRBD1 (6 bases). Germline V lookup: CDR1 MDHEN, CDR2 SYDVKM. The CDR3 loop spans 13 amino acids. The V end lost 3 bases, the J end lost 3 bases, and 9 bases lay between the germline ends. The CDR3 sequence is CASSFGTNYEQYF. CDR3 DNA: TGTGCCAGCAGTTTCGGGACAAACTACGAGCAGTACTTC.